The rows below give T cell receptor beta chains drawn from one sample of a study of blood T cell repertoires in COVID-19. Clones were sequenced by immunoSEQ multiplex PCR, and TCRdb holds only the in-frame ones, with some missing. This sample has about 170,000 clones; more than 70% occur once, and the top ten carry about 10%. Specimen: peripheral blood. These receptors were obtained from a woman of 80 years or more with active or convalescent COVID-19. Each CDR3 is given with its conserved first and last residue.

TRBJ1-2,TRBV25-1,CASSERRNYGYTF
TRBJ2-5,TRBV7-8,CASSPRLAGGEETQYF
TRBJ1-2,TRBV30,CAWWDRGNYGYTF
TRBJ2-7,TRBV15,CATSRDTAAGGSGEQYF
TRBJ1-1,TRBV3-1/TRBV3-2,CASSQRDTEAFF
TRBJ1-1,TRBV5-1,CASTGQGYTEAFF
TRBJ2-3,TRBV3-1/TRBV3-2,CASSHRGSTDTQYF
TRBJ1-1,TRBV5-1,CASSLPGTATTTEAFF
TRBJ2-3,TRBV5-1,CASSWTGGDTQYF
TRBJ1-3,TRBV6-6,CASSTWTGGLGNTIYF
TRBJ1-1,TRBV5-6,CASSFGQGGTEAFF
TRBJ1-3,TRBV19,CASSTGYSGNTIYF
TRBJ1-2,TRBV28,CASTLATGGHGYTF
TRBJ1-5,TRBV19,CASSTVNSNQPQHF
TRBJ1-5,TRBV4-1,CASSWGRSNQPQHF
TRBJ2-5,TRBV5-1,CASSLTGTSGETQYF
TRBJ2-1,TRBV29-1,CSVAEIPLNEQFF
TRBJ2-5,TRBV9,CASSVNRGVGETQYF
TRBJ2-3,TRBV29-1,CSVGLAGGGTDTQYF
TRBJ1-2,TRBV28,CASSASSGGYTF
TRBJ2-7,TRBV11-2,CASSSLKRVWEQYF
TRBJ1-5,TRBV30,CAWSVGTGGNQPQHF
TRBJ1-1,TRBV7-3,CASSYQSGGTEAFF
TRBJ2-7,TRBV6-1,CASSERVGSSYEQYF
TRBJ2-3,TRBV3-1/TRBV3-2,CASSQRGSDTQYF
TRBJ1-6,TRBV13,CASSPRGGNSPLHF
TRBJ2-7,TRBV6-1,CASSEQGREYDEQYF
TRBJ2-7,TRBV4-1,CASSRVPGQGAHEQYF
TRBJ2-1,TRBV19,CASSKSGVGNEQFF
TRBJ2-1,TRBV19,CASSGGSGGVSYNEQFF
TRBJ1-2,TRBV7-9,CASSPQWDLTRGYGYTF
TRBJ2-1,TRBV9,CASRLSGRGYNEQFF
TRBJ1-2,TRBV5-1,CASSLGTANYGYTF
TRBJ2-3,TRBV2,CASRGHSSGRTTDTQYF
TRBJ2-1,TRBV5-1,CASSPGTSTYNEQFF
TRBJ1-5,TRBV10-1,CASRQGAGQPQHF
TRBJ2-1,TRBV3-1/TRBV3-2,CASSPQVGAGGWSEQFF
TRBJ2-5,TRBV5-4,CASSSPREGRETQYF
TRBJ2-7,TRBV27,CASILQGSYEQYF
TRBJ2-2,TRBV6-5,CASSLRTGNTGELFF